This passage covers 10 T cell receptor beta chains from one sample sequenced in a study of CD4 and CD8 cells across lung adenocarcinoma regions. Via MiXCR, TCRdb re-called the PCR reads, giving one row per CDR3 protein. Of under 20,000 distinct CDR3 sequences in the sample, 51% were seen once. Sequenced material: CD8+ T cells from the center of a lung tumor. All receptors come from a female donor with lung adenocarcinoma. The CD4 and CD8 labels of this study may be unreliable.

Note on this clonotype: A read error may account for a junction end that differs from germline. This rearrangement joins TRBV4-1 to TRBJ2-3; tentatively, D is TRBD1 (7 bases). This CDR3 is built from 15 residues. Germline V gene data show CDR1 as MGHRA and CDR2 as YSYEKL. CDR3 sequence (DNA): TGCGCCGCGGGCCTAGCCGGGGGTGGGACAGATACGCAGTATTTC. Translated: CAAGLAGGGTDTQYF.

J is TRBJ1-2 and V is TRBV6-1; TRBD1 matches at 7 bases. Losses at the gene ends were 2 bases for V and 8 bases for J; bases not matched to a gene: 14. CDR1 MNHNS and CDR2 SASEGT come from the germline V gene. This CDR3 region has 16 residues. CDR3 sequence reads: CASSERTTGDGEGYTF. The CDR3 DNA reads TGTGCCAGCAGTGAACGCACTACAGGGGACGGTGAGGGCTACACCTTC.

This chain joins TRBV6-1 and TRBJ2-1, with a tentative D call TRBD2 (5 bases). Germline V CDR1 and CDR2: MNHNS, SASEGT. CDR3 size: 13 residues. V lost 6 bases and J lost 0, with 6 bases in between. The CDR3 DNA reads TGTGCCAGCAGGAGGGACTCCTACAATGAGCAGTTCTTC. Translated, it gives CASRRDSYNEQFF.

The chain joins TRBV7-2 to TRBJ2-3; 9 positions agree with TRBD2. The assigned J gene may be wrong: the sequence end matches TRBJ2-5 better. Per the germline V gene, CDR1 is SGHTA and CDR2 is FQGNSA. The CDR3 is 16 amino acids. CDR3 nucleotides: TGTGCCAGCAGCTCCCCTGGCGGGAGGGCCCGGGAGACCCAGTACTTC. Amino acid sequence: CASSSPGGRARETQYF.

The V and J genes are TRBV10-1 and TRBJ1-2; D might be TRBD1 (5 bases). Germline CDR1 and CDR2: WNHNN and SYGVQD (reference sequence). The CDR3 has 13 residues. Trimming took 3 bases from V and 4 from J, leaving 9 bases between them. CDR3 DNA sequence: TGCGCCAGCAGTGACTCGGGGGGCTATGGCTACACCTTC. Its translation is CASSDSGGYGYTF.

A single count supports this clonotype. The V gene is TRBV6-5, the J gene TRBJ2-7, with D perhaps TRBD1 (6 bases). Germline V gene lookup returns CDR1 MNHEY and CDR2 SVGAGI. The CDR3 is 14 residues long. The germline V and J ends were trimmed by 5 bases and 2 bases, with 13 bases remaining between them. CDR3 DNA: TGTGCCAGCAGTAACCGGACAGCCGCCTACGAGCAGTACTTC. Amino acid sequence: CASSNRTAAYEQYF.

This clonotype was recorded many times. The chain employs TRBV6-1 and TRBJ2-5; 12 nucleotides line up with TRBD2. The CDR3 covers 14 residues. Per the germline V gene, CDR1 is MNHNS and CDR2 is SASEGT. V lost 2 bases and J lost 7; bases outside the gene matches: 2. The chain's CDR3 is CASSEQLAGGTQYF. CDR3 nucleotide sequence: TGTGCCAGCAGTGAACAACTAGCGGGAGGGACCCAGTACTTC.

CDR3 sequence (DNA): TGTGCCAGCAGTTTAGAGGGGGCTACGCAGTATTTT. This gives the protein CASSLEGATQYF. The chain employs TRBV27 and TRBJ2-3; 7 bases are shared with TRBD1. The CDR3 runs 12 residues. V lost 2 bases and J lost 8; bases outside the gene matches: 1. Germline CDR1 is MNHEY and CDR2 is SMNVEV (reference sequence).

About this clonotype itself: The junction departs from the called germline gene at one end, perhaps through a read error. The genes are TRBV7-2 and TRBJ2-4, with D perhaps given as TRBD1 or TRBD2 (6 bases each). The J call may be incorrect, as the DNA end agrees better with TRBJ2-3. Germline V gene sequence: CDR1 SGHTA, CDR2 FQGNSA. The CDR3 covers 14 residues. This CDR3 is CGSTWRGAKDTQYF. CDR3 nucleotides: TGTGGCAGCACGTGGAGGGGGGCCAAAGACACGCAGTATTTT.

This clonotype was counted once. Compared with germline, one end of the junction differs, possibly owing to a read error. The J gene is TRBJ2-3, the V gene TRBV27; D is uncertain. Germline-derived CDR1 and CDR2 are MNHEY and SMNVEV (reference sequence). The CDR3 loop spans 14 amino acids. CDR3 in DNA: TGTGCCAGCAGGGGGTCGGGTTTCACAAATACGCAGTATTTT. It translates to CASRGSGFTNTQYF.